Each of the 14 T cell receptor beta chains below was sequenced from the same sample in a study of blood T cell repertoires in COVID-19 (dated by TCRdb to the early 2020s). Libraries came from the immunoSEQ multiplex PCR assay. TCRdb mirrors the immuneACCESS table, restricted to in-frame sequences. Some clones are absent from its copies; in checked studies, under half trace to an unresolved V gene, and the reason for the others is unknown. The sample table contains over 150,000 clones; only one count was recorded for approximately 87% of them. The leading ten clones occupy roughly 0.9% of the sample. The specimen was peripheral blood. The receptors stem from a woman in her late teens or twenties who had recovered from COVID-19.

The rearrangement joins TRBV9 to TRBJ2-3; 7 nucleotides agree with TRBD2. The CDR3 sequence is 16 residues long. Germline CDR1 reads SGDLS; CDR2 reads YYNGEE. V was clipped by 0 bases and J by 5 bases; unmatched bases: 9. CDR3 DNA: TGTGCCAGCAGCGTAGAAATTATGGGGGAGGGAGATACGCAGTATTTT. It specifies CASSVEIMGEGDTQYF.

CDR3 protein: CASSTPLDRVLKYEQYV. The CDR3 DNA is TGTGCCAGCAGCACACCTTTGGACAGGGTATTAAAGTACGAGCAGTACGTC. V and J are TRBV6-2 or TRBV6-3 and TRBJ2-7; the match to TRBD1 covers 8 bases. CDR3 length equals 17 residues. Germline assignment: CDR1 MNHEY and CDR2 SVGEGT. Trimming cost V 6 bases and J 4 bases; bases outside gene matches: 17.

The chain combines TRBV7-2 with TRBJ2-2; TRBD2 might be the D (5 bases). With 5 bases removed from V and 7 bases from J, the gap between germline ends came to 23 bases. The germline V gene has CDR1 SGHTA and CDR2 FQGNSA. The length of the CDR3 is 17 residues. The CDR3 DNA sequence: TGTGCCAGCAGCCCCAGGCGAGGCCCCAACCGGGGCGGGGAGCTGTTTTTT. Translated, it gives CASSPRRGPNRGGELFF.

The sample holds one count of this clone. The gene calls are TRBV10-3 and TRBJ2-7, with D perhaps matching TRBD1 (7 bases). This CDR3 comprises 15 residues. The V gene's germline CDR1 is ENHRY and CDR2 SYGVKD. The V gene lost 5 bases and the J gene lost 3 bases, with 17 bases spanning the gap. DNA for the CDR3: TGTGCCATCAGTCCAGGGGGGAACAGGGACTACGAGCAGTACGTC. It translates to CAISPGGNRDYEQYV.

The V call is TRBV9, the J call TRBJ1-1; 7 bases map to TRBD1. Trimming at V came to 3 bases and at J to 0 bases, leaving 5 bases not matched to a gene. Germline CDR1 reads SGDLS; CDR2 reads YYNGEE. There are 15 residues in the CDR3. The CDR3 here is CASSGDRDMNTEAFF. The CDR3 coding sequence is TGTGCCAGCAGCGGGGACAGAGACATGAACACTGAAGCTTTCTTT.

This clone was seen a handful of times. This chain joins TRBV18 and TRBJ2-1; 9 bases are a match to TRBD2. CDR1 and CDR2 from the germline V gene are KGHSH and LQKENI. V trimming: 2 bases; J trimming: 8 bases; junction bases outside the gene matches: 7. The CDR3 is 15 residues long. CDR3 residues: CASSPSGGLIDEQFF. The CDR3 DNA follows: TGTGCCAGCTCACCAAGCGGGGGGCTTATCGATGAGCAGTTCTTC.

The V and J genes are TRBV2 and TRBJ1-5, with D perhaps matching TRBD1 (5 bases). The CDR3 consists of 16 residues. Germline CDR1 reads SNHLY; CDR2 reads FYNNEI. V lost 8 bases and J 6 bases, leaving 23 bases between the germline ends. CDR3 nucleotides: TGTGCCAGCCAGGCAGGGCAACTCCTGAGGAGTCAGCCCCAGCATTTT. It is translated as CASQAGQLLRSQPQHF.

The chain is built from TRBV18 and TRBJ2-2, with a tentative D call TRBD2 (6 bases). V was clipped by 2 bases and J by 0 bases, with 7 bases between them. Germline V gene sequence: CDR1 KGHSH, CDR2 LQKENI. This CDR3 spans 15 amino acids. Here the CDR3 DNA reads TGTGCCAGCTCACCATGGGGGGCGAACACCGGGGAGCTGTTTTTT. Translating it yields CASSPWGANTGELFF.

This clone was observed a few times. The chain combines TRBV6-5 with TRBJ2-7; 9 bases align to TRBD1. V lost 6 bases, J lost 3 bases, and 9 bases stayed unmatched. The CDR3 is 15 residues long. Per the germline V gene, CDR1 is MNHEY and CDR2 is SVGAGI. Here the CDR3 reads CASRPAGTGSYEQYV. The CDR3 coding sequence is TGTGCCAGCAGACCCGCCGGGACAGGGAGCTACGAGCAGTACGTC.

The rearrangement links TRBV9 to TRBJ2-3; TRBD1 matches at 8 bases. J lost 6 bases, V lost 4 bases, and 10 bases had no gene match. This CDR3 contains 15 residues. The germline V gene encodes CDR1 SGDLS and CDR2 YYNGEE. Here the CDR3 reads CASSPGQGAGDTQYF. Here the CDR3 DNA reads TGTGCCAGCAGCCCCGGCCAGGGGGCGGGGGATACGCAGTATTTT.

This CDR3 reads CASSSTSGGADHAQYF. The CDR3 DNA reads TGTGCCAGCAGCTCGACTAGCGGGGGGGCCGATCACGCGCAGTATTTT. The gene calls are TRBV7-9 and TRBJ2-3; TRBD2 aligns across 14 bases. This CDR3 contains 16 residues. With 4 bases clipped from V and 10 bases from J, the junction kept 10 bases outside the gene matches. Germline CDR1 and CDR2: SEHNR and FQNEAQ (reference sequence). The whole variable domain, remainder taken from reference TRBV7-9 and TRBJ2-3, is DTGVSQNPRHKITKRGQNVTFRCDPISEHNRLYWYRQTLGQGPEFLTYFQNEAQLEKSRLLSDRFSAERPKGSFSTLEIQRTEQGDSAMYLCASSSTSGGADHAQYFGPGTRLTVL.

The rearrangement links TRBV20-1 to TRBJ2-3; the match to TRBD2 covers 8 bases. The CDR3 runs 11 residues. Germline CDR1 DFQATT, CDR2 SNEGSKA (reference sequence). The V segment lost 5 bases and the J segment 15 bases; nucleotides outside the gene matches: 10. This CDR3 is CSAQRGGAFYF. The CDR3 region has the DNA TGCAGTGCTCAACGGGGGGGCGCGTTTTATTTT.

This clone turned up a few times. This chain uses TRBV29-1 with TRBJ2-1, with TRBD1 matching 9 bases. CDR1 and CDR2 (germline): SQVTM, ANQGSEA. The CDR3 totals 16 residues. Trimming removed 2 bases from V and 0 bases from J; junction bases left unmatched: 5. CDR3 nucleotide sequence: TGCAGCGTTGAAAAAGGGACAGGGTCCTCCTACAATGAGCAGTTCTTC. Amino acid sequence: CSVEKGTGSSYNEQFF.

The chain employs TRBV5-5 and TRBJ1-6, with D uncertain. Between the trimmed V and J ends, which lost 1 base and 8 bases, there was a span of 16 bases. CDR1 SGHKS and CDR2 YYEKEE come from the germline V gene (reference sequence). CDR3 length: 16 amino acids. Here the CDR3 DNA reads TGTGCCAGCAGCTTGCGAGAACCCCTTTTTTATTCACCCCTCCACTTT. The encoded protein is CASSLREPLFYSPLHF.